This T cell receptor (beta chain) came from a study of blood T cell repertoires in COVID-19 (dated by TCRdb to the early 2020s). Regarding the research as a whole: Collaborator samples came from the United States, Italy and Spain and covered acute and convalescent phases of COVID-19. Sample metadata almost always included a de-identified subject ID, COVID-19 status, age in years and sex. The material from the prospective study consisted of cDNA or gDNA derived from T cells, B-cell-depleted T cells, or PBMCs. The repertoires were made available in a free public database intended to serve as a resource for research on the immune response to SARS-CoV-2. Where available, HLA class I and class II types were taken from metadata supplied by the sample provider and were not determined by assay-based typing. Deeply sampled blood TCRbeta repertoires from subjects exposed to, actively infected with, or recovered from COVID-19 were included in the dataset. The samples were drawn from two sources: the first 160 participants of the ongoing ImmuneRACE study, and 1,000 to 1,500 subjects contributed by 6 global collaborators. On the study overall, not on this receptor specifically: Clinical and demographic metadata were provided uncurated, with the amount varying by source and participant.

Only a few counts were recorded for this clone. There is no known antigen for this receptor. Nothing much larger sits one base from this clone, and base qualities are not available. The immunoSEQ Assay, a bias-controlled multiplex PCR, was used to amplify TCRbeta CDR3 regions from genomic DNA. Processing in the source paper ran as follows. Within the assay, amplification of reference gene primers was used to estimate how many nucleated cells each sample contained. To quantify the absolute abundance of each unique TCRbeta CDR3 rearrangement, sequence reads were collapsed and filtered. Productive Simpson clonality was computed per sample as the square root of Simpson's diversity index over productive rearrangements. The immuneACCESS repertoire file appears here via TCRdb, limited to in-frame rearrangements. These files lack a portion of the clones; in checked studies, under half of the deficit traces to unresolved V genes, and the cause of the others is not known. The V and J calls and clone size come from that table; D and trimming were worked out from the DNA. The sample yields 350,000 to 500,000 clones; over 85% were counted once. The ten largest make up roughly 0.76% of the sample.

The CDR3, from cysteine to phenylalanine, totals 16 residues. This entry keeps only the CDR3 DNA: 48 bases, framed from base 1. V loses 0 bases at its end and J loses 2 bases; junction bases beyond the gene matches: 8. Per the germline V gene (reference sequence), SGHKS is the CDR1 and YYEKEE is the CDR2. One collaborating source in Seattle enrolled patients during active infection and followed them longitudinally through the course of disease. Collaborating institutions collected whole blood in K2EDTA tubes following their own protocols. Collaborator samples were shipped for TCRbeta analysis as frozen whole blood, isolated PBMCs, or DNA extracted from either sample type.

Material for sequencing was peripheral blood. The sequence joins TRBV5-5 to TRBJ2-7, with 7 bases in between that match TRBD2. This receptor was obtained from a man aged 18 to 30 with COVID-19, enrolled during active disease. The nucleotides are TGTGCCAGCAGCTTGGCCTACGGGGGGATTACCTACGAGCAGTACTTC. It specifies CASSLAYGGITYEQYF. The CDR3 plus the reference TRBV5-5 and TRBJ2-7 genes for the other parts give the full variable domain: DAGVTQSPTHLIKTRGQQVTLRCSPISGHKSVSWYQQVLGQGPQFIFQYYEKEERGRGNFPDRFSARQFPNYSSELNVNALLLGDSALYLCASSLAYGGITYEQYFGPGTRLTVT.